These 20 T cell receptor beta chains were sequenced from one sample in a study of blood T cell repertoires in COVID-19. Here immunoSEQ multiplex PCR was the method, and the copy in TCRdb shows in-frame clones only, minus some. The sample yields about 120,000 clones, around 89% seen once. Sample: peripheral blood. The receptor source for this set is a man in his 70s with active or convalescent COVID-19.

To note about this clone: Its ends do not fully match the called genes, so a read error is possible. The chain recombines TRBV6-5 with TRBJ1-2; no firm D call. Germline assignment: CDR1 MNHEY and CDR2 SVGAGI. This CDR3 region has 13 residues. The CDR3 bases are TGTGCCAGCAGTTACTCGATCACGGGTCTCTTGAGCTTC. Translating it yields CASSYSITGLLSF.

The rearrangement uses TRBV19 and TRBJ2-1; TRBD2 matches 11 bases. Germline-derived CDR1 and CDR2 are LNHDA and SQIVND (reference sequence). This CDR3 contains 16 residues. The V and J ends lost 1 base and 9 bases, in that order; junction bases with no gene match: 8. CDR3 sequence (DNA): TGTGCCAGTAGTATAGGGGGGACTAGCGGCCACGGTGAGCAGTTCTTC. Translated: CASSIGGTSGHGEQFF.

This CDR3 is CASSTNPTGELFF. The DNA for the CDR3 is TGTGCCAGCAGCACTAACCCCACCGGGGAGCTGTTTTTT. V and J are TRBV7-9 and TRBJ2-2; no clear D gene. There are 13 residues in the CDR3. The V end lost 5 bases, the J end lost 4 bases, and 8 bases lay between the germline ends. Germline V gene data show CDR1 as SEHNR and CDR2 as FQNEAQ (reference sequence). Based on the CDR3 plus reference TRBV7-9 and TRBJ2-2, the full variable domain is DTGVSQNPRHKITKRGQNVTFRCDPISEHNRLYWYRQTLGQGPEFLTYFQNEAQLEKSRLLSDRFSAERPKGSFSTLEIQRTEQGDSAMYLCASSTNPTGELFFGEGSRLTVL.

V gene TRBV15 combines with J gene TRBJ2-1; 8 positions match TRBD2. The CDR3 totals 16 residues. Germline V CDR1 and CDR2: LNHNV, YYDKDF (reference sequence). Unmatched junction bases numbered 9, after V lost 1 base and J lost 7 bases. CDR3 DNA sequence: TGTGCCACCAGCAGAGCGAGCGGGAGAAGGGCGAATGAGCAGTTCTTC. Translated: CATSRASGRRANEQFF.

This chain connects TRBV19 to TRBJ1-1; 7 bases match TRBD1. V dropped 10 bases and J dropped 2; count of bases not matched to a gene: 13. The germline gives CDR1 LNHDA, CDR2 SQIVND (reference sequence). This CDR3 region has 15 residues. CDR3 coding DNA: TGTGCCACCCACCCAGCATACAGGGGCAACACTGAAGCTTTCTTT. Translation: CATHPAYRGNTEAFF.

The rearrangement links TRBV18 to TRBJ1-1; D gene uncertain. The CDR3 is 13 amino acids. Germline CDR1 reads KGHSH; CDR2 reads LQKENI. Trimming removed 6 bases at V and 1 base at J, with 9 bases between. CDR3 DNA: TGTGCCAGCTCCCGGGGAGAGAACACTGAAGCTTTCTTT. This codes for CASSRGENTEAFF.

The sample holds one count of this clone. This chain uses TRBV7-8 with TRBJ1-5, with D hard to call. V dropped 0 bases and J dropped 6 bases, with 12 bases sitting between them. CDR1 is SGHVS and CDR2 is FQNEAQ in the germline V gene. CDR3 length equals 15 residues. The CDR3 loop is CASSLADSLGQPQHF. CDR3 sequence (DNA): TGTGCCAGCAGCTTAGCGGACTCCTTGGGTCAGCCCCAGCATTTT.

This chain joins TRBV5-4 and TRBJ2-1; 7 bases fit TRBD2. With 1 base clipped from V and 7 bases from J, the junction kept 8 bases outside the gene matches. Germline V gene data show CDR1 as SGHNT and CDR2 as YYREEE (reference sequence). This CDR3 is built from 15 residues. The CDR3 region has the DNA TGTGCCAGCAGCTTGACCAGCGGGATAGGGAATGAGCAGTTCTTC. This translates into CASSLTSGIGNEQFF.

The V gene is TRBV30, the J gene TRBJ2-2; no clear D gene. CDR3 length: 13 residues. With 5 bases removed from V and 4 bases from J, the gap between germline ends came to 11 bases. Germline V gene data show CDR1 as GTSNPN and CDR2 as SVGIG (reference sequence). The CDR3 loop is CAWGKQLTGELFF. DNA for the CDR3: TGTGCCTGGGGAAAACAGCTCACCGGGGAGCTGTTTTTT.

The gene calls are TRBV24-1 and TRBJ2-1, with TRBD2 as a possible D gene (6 bases). V was cut by 4 bases and J by 5 bases, with 23 bases left in between. The CDR3 runs 18 residues. The germline V gene has CDR1 KGHDR and CDR2 SFDVKD. CDR3 nucleotides: TGTGCCACCAGTGACCGGACTTTGCGGGAAGGTAGGAACAATGAGCAGTTCTTC. This codes for CATSDRTLREGRNNEQFF.

The table lists this clone with a count of one. The rearrangement links TRBV7-2 to TRBJ1-1; perhaps TRBD1 as D (6 bases). CDR3 length: 14 residues. Looked up from germline, CDR1 is SGHTA and CDR2 is FQGNSA. V gave up 0 bases and J gave up 6 bases, with 11 bases separating them. The CDR3 coding sequence is TGTGCCAGCAGCTTAGCCCTGGGGGCAGCTGAAGCTTTCTTT. Amino acid sequence: CASSLALGAAEAFF.

V usage is TRBV2 and J usage is TRBJ2-7, with 12 bases fitting TRBD2. Germline V gene sequence: CDR1 SNHLY, CDR2 FYNNEI. CDR3 length: 15 amino acids. With 8 bases clipped from V and 0 bases from J, the junction kept 5 bases outside the gene matches. The CDR3 nucleotides are TGTGCCAGCTCCCCGACTAGCGGGAGCTCCTACGAGCAGTACTTC. Translation gives CASSPTSGSSYEQYF.

This rearrangement joins TRBV30 to TRBJ1-3, with D unresolved. V lost 2 bases and J 2 bases, leaving 13 bases between the germline ends. The germline V gene encodes CDR1 GTSNPN and CDR2 SVGIG (reference sequence). The CDR3 has 15 residues. The CDR3, as DNA: TGTGCCTGGAGTATGGTGCACCCAGCTGGAAACACCATATATTTT. Translating it yields CAWSMVHPAGNTIYF.

This clone appeared a single time. The chain links TRBV12-3 or TRBV12-4 to TRBJ2-7, with TRBD2 matching 7 bases. With 4 bases clipped from V and 7 bases from J, the junction kept 7 bases outside the gene matches. This CDR3 spans 13 amino acids. CDR3 residues: CASSSRKAGEQYF. CDR3 sequence (DNA): TGTGCCAGCAGTTCCCGGAAAGCGGGGGAGCAGTACTTC.

For the CDR3, the DNA is TGTGCCAGCAGTGGGGACAGAGCAACCGGGGAGCTGTTTTTT. This translates into CASSGDRATGELFF. V usage is TRBV25-1 and J usage is TRBJ2-2, with 7 nucleotides matching TRBD1. The length of the CDR3 is 14 residues. The V and J ends lost 4 bases and 5 bases, in that order; junction bases with no gene match: 4. Germline CDR1 and CDR2: MGHDK and SYGVNS.

In its sample, this clone was seen a few times. The chain uses TRBV7-9 and TRBJ2-5; 9 bases align to TRBD1. The CDR3 has 16 residues. After removal of 1 base from V and 5 bases from J, the junction contained 8 bases not matched to a gene. Per germline, CDR1 SEHNR and CDR2 FQNEAQ (reference sequence). CDR3 DNA sequence: TGTGCCAGCAGCTTAGATCGCACAGGGGGCCGGGAGACCCAGTACTTC. Its protein product is CASSLDRTGGRETQYF.

The chain has TRBV27 and TRBJ1-6; 8 bases map to TRBD1. Unmatched junction bases numbered 5, after V lost 3 bases and J lost 1 base. Germline CDR1 MNHEY, CDR2 SMNVEV (reference sequence). The CDR3 runs 17 residues. The CDR3 region has the DNA TGTGCCAGCAGTTTCCGGACAGGGAGGTCCTATAATTCACCCCTCCACTTT. This gives the protein CASSFRTGRSYNSPLHF.

This clone has a single count. The gene calls are TRBV5-3 and TRBJ2-7, with D possibly being TRBD2 (6 bases). TRBV5-3 belongs to the ORF category, with a function that is uncertain. Trimming stripped 7 bases from V and 0 bases from J, with 14 bases between. This CDR3 is 14 amino acids long. The CDR3 spells CARSRDSSSYEQYF. The CDR3 region has the DNA TGTGCCAGATCGCGGGATTCCAGCTCCTACGAGCAGTACTTC.

The chain joins TRBV19 to TRBJ2-1; D is possibly TRBD2 (5 bases). The CDR3 consists of 14 residues. CDR1 and CDR2 from the germline V gene are LNHDA and SQIVND (reference sequence). Trimming left V 6 bases short and J 8 bases short, with 17 bases between. CDR3 in amino acids: CASSPLTSIHEQFF. The CDR3 nucleotides are TGTGCCAGTAGCCCCCTCACTAGTATCCATGAGCAGTTCTTC.

The chain uses TRBV5-7 and TRBJ2-3; 14 bases agree with TRBD2. TRBV5-7 is treated as an ORF (open reading frame) with a function not yet certain. The CDR3 covers 17 residues. The V gene end was trimmed by 3 bases and the J gene end by 5 bases; junction bases not matched to a gene: 8. The CDR3 coding sequence is TGTGCCAGCAGCTCCCCACGGACTAGCGGGAGGTTAGATACGCAGTATTTT. Translated, it gives CASSSPRTSGRLDTQYF.